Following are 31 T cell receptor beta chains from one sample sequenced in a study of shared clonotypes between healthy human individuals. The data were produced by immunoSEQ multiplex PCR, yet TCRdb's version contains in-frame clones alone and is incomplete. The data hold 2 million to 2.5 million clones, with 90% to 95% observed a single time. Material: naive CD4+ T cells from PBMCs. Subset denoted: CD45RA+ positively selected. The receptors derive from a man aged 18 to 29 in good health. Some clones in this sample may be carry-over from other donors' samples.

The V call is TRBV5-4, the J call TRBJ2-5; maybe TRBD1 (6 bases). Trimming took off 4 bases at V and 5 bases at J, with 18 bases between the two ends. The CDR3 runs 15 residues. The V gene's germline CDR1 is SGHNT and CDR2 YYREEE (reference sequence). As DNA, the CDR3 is TGTGCCAGCAGCCAACCAGGGGACGGTGGGGAGACCCAGTACTTC. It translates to CASSQPGDGGETQYF.

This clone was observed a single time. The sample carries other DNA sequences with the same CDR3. The CDR3 nucleotides are TGTGCCAGCAGCTTAGGAAGGGTAAACACTGAAGCTTTCTTT. Translating it yields CASSLGRVNTEAFF. This chain joins TRBV5-4 and TRBJ1-1; unclear D gene. This CDR3 region has 14 residues. Trimming shortened V by 2 bases and J by 2 bases, and 10 bases separated the two germline ends. Germline CDR1 SGHNT, CDR2 YYREEE (reference sequence).

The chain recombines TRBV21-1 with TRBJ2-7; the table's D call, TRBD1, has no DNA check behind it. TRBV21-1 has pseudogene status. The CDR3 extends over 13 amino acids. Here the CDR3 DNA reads TGTGCCAGCAGCAAATTAGGGGTCGGCGAGCAGTACTTC. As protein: CASSKLGVGEQYF.

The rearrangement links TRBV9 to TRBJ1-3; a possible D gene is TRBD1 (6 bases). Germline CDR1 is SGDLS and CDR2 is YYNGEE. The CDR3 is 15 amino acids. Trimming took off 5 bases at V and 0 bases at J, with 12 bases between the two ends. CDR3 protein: CASRRGDTSGNTIYF. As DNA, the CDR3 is TGTGCCAGCAGGAGAGGGGACACCTCTGGAAACACCATATATTTT.

CDR3 residues: CASGLVRGTGVQDTQYF. CDR3 nucleotide sequence: TGTGCTAGTGGTTTGGTACGGGGGACAGGGGTTCAAGATACGCAGTATTTT. V is TRBV12-5 and J is TRBJ2-3; 10 nucleotides line up with TRBD1. Germline loops: CDR1 LGHNT, CDR2 FRNRAP. There are 17 residues in the CDR3. V lost 0 bases, J lost 5 bases, and 8 bases stayed unmatched.

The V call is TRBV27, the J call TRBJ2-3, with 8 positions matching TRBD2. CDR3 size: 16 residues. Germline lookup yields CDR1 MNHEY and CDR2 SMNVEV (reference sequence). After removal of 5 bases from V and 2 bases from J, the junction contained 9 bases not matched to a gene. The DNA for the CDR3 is TGTGCCAGCAGTCCACGTGGACTAGCAAACACAGATACGCAGTATTTT. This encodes CASSPRGLANTDTQYF.

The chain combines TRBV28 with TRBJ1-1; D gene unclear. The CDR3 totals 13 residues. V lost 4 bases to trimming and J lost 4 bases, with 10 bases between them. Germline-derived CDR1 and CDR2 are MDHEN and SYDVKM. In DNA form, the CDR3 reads TGTGCCAGCAGTTCTCGGGTGTTCACTGAAGCTTTCTTT. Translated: CASSSRVFTEAFF.

In DNA, the CDR3 is TGTGCCAGCGTTGAATGGGACAGGAGAAACACCATATATTTT. Translated, it gives CASVEWDRRNTIYF. The V call is TRBV7-9, the J call TRBJ1-3; 8 nucleotides align to TRBD1. CDR3 length equals 14 residues. Looked up from germline, CDR1 is SEHNR and CDR2 is FQNEAQ (reference sequence). V trimming: 8 bases; J trimming: 5 bases; junction bases outside the gene matches: 8.

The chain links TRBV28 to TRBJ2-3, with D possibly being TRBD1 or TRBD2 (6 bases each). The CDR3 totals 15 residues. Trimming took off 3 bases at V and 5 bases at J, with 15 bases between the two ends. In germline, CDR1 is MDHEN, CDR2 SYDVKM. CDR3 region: CASSLGGGRRDTQYF. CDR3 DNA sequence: TGTGCCAGCAGTTTGGGTGGGGGGCGTAGAGATACGCAGTATTTT.

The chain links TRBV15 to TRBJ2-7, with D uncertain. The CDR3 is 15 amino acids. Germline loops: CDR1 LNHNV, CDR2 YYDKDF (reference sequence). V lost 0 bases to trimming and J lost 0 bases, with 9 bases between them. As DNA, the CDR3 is TGTGCCACCAGCAGAGAGGGCAGACTCTCCTACGAGCAGTACTTC. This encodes CATSREGRLSYEQYF.

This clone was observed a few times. CDR3 nucleotides: TGTGCCAGCAGCTTCGGGACAGATCAGCCCCAGCATTTT. Protein sequence: CASSFGTDQPQHF. The J gene is TRBJ1-5, the V gene TRBV7-9; 7 nucleotides agree with TRBD1. Germline CDR1 SEHNR, CDR2 FQNEAQ (reference sequence). The CDR3 spans 13 residues. With V trimmed by 3 bases and J by 5 bases, 1 base remained unmatched.

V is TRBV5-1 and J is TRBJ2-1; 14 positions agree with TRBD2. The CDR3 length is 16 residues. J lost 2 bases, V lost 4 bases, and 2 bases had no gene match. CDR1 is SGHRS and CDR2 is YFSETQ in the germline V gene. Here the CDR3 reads CASSAGLAGAYNEQFF. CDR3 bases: TGCGCCAGCAGCGCGGGACTAGCGGGAGCCTACAATGAGCAGTTCTTC.

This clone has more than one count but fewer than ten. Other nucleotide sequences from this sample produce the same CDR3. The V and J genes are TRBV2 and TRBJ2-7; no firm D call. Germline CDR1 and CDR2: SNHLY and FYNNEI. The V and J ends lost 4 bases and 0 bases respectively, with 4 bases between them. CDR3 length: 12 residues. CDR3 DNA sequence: TGTGCCAGCAGTGGGAGCTCCTACGAGCAGTACTTC. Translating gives CASSGSSYEQYF.

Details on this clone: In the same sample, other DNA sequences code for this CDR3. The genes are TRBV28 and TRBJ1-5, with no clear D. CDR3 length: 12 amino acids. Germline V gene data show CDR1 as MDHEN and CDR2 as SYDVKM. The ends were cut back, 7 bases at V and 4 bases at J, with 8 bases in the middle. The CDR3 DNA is TGTGCCAGCATGGGGAGTAATCAGCCCCAGCATTTT. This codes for CASMGSNQPQHF.

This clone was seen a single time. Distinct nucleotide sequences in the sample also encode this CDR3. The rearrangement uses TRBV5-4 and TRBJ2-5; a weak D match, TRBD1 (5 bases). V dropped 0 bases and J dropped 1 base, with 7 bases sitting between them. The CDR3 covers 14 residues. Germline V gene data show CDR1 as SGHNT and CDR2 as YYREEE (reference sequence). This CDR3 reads CASSLGQTQETQYF. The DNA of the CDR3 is TGTGCCAGCAGCTTGGGACAGACCCAAGAGACCCAGTACTTC.

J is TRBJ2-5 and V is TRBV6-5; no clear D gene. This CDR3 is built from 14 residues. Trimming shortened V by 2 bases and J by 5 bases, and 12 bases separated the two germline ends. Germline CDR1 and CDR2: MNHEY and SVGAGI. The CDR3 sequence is CASSYQDPAETQYF. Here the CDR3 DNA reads TGTGCCAGCAGTTACCAAGATCCAGCCGAGACCCAGTACTTC.

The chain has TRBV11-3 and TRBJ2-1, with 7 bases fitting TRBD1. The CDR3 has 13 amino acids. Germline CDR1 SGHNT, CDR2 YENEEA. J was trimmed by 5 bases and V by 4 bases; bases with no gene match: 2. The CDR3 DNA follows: TGTGCCAGCAGCTCGGACAGGAACAATGAGCAGTTCTTC. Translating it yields CASSSDRNNEQFF.

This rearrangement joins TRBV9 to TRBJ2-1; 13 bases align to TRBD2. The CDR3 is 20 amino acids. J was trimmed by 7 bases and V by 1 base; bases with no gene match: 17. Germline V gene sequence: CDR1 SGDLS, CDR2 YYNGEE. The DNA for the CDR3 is TGTGCCAGCAGCGTAACAGGACTAGCGGGAGAGTGGGTTGGGGGGAATGAGCAGTTCTTC. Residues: CASSVTGLAGEWVGGNEQFF.

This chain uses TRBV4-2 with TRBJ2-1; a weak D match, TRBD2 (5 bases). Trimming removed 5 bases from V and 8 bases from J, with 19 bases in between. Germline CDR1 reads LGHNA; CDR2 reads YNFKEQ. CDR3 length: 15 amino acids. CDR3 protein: CASSVTAARGDEQFF. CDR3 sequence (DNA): TGTGCCAGCAGCGTAACAGCGGCCAGAGGCGATGAGCAGTTCTTC.

The CDR3 sequence: CASSRKGAAPYNEQFF. In DNA form, the CDR3 reads TGTGCCAGCAGTCGAAAGGGGGCAGCCCCCTACAATGAGCAGTTCTTC. V is TRBV27 and J is TRBJ2-1; 7 nucleotides agree with TRBD1. The CDR3 covers 16 residues. Germline V gives CDR1 MNHEY, CDR2 SMNVEV (reference sequence). Unmatched junction bases numbered 9, after V lost 5 bases and J lost 2 bases.

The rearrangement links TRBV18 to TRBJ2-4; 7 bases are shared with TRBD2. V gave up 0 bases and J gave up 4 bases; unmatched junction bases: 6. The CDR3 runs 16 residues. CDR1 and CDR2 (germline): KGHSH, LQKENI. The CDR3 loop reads CASSPPGLGLKNIQYF. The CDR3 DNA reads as TGTGCCAGCTCACCACCGGGTTTGGGACTAAAAAACATTCAGTACTTC. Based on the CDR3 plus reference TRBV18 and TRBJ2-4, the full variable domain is NAGVMQNPRHLVRRRGQEARLRCSPMKGHSHVYWYRQLPEEGLKFMVYLQKENIIDESGMPKERFSAEFPKEGPSILRIQQVVRGDSAAYFCASSPPGLGLKNIQYFGAGTRLSVL.

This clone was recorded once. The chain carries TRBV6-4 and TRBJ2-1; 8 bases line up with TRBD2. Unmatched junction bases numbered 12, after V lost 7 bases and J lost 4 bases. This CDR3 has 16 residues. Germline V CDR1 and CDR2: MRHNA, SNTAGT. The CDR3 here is CASTRSAGGIYNEQFF. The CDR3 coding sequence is TGTGCCAGCACCCGTTCCGCGGGAGGAATTTACAATGAGCAGTTCTTC.

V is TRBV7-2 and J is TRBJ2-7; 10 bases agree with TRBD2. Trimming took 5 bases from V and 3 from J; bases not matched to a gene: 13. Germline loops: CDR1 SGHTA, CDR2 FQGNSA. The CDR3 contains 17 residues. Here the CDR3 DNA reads TGTGCCAGCAGCACCAGAGTCAGCGGGAGGGATTACTACGAGCAGTACTTC. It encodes CASSTRVSGRDYYEQYF.

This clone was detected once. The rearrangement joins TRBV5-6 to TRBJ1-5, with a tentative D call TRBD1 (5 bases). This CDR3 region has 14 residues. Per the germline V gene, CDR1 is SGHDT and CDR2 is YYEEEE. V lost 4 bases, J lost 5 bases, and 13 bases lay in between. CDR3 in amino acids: CASSMGPKDQPQHF. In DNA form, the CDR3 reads TGTGCCAGCAGCATGGGACCGAAAGATCAGCCCCAGCATTTT. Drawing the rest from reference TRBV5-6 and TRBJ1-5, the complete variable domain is DAGVTQSPTHLIKTRGQQVTLRCSPKSGHDTVSWYQQALGQGPQFIFQYYEEEERQRGNFPDRFSGHQFPNYSSELNVNALLLGDSALYLCASSMGPKDQPQHFGDGTRLSIL.

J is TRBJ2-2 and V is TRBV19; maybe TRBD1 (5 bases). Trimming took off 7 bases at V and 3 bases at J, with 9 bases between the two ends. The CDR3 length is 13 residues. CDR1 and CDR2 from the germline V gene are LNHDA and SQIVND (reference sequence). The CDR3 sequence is CASTGMDTGELFF. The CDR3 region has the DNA TGTGCCAGTACAGGGATGGACACCGGGGAGCTGTTTTTT.

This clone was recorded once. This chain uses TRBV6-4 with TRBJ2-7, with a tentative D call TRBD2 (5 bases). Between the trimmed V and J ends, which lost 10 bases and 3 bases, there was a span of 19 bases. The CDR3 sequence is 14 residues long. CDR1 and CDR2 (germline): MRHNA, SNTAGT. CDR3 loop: CATKMEAEYYEQYF. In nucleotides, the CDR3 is TGTGCCACTAAAATGGAGGCGGAATACTACGAGCAGTACTTC.

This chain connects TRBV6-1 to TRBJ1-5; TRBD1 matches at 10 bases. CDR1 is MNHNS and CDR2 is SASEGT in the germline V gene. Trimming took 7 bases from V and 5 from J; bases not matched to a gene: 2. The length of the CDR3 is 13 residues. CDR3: CASTGTGDQPQHF. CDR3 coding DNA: TGTGCCAGCACTGGGACAGGGGATCAGCCCCAGCATTTT.

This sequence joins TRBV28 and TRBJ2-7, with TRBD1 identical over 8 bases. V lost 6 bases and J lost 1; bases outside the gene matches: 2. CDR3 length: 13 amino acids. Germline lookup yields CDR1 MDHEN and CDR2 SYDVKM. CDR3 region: CASRGTGSYEQYF. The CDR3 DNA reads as TGTGCCAGCAGGGGGACAGGATCCTACGAGCAGTACTTC. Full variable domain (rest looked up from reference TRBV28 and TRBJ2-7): DVKVTQSSRYLVKRTGEKVFLECVQDMDHENMFWYRQDPGLGLRLIYFSYDVKMKEKGDIPEGYSVSREKKERFSLILESASTNQTSMYLCASRGTGSYEQYFGPGTRLTVT.

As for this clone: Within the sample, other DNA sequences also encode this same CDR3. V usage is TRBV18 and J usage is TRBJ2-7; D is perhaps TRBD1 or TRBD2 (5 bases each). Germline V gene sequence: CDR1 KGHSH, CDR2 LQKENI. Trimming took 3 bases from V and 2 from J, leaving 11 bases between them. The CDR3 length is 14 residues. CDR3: CASSPGTSTYEQYF. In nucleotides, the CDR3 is TGTGCCAGCTCACCCGGGACCTCGACCTACGAGCAGTACTTC. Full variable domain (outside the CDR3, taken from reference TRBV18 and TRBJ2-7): NAGVMQNPRHLVRRRGQEARLRCSPMKGHSHVYWYRQLPEEGLKFMVYLQKENIIDESGMPKERFSAEFPKEGPSILRIQQVVRGDSAAYFCASSPGTSTYEQYFGPGTRLTVT.

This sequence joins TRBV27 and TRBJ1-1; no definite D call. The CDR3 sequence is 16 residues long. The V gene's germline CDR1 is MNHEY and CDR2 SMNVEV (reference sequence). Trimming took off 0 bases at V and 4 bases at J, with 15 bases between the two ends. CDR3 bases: TGTGCCAGCAGTTTATCCGGGCGGGCGGCGAGCACTGAAGCTTTCTTT. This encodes CASSLSGRAASTEAFF.

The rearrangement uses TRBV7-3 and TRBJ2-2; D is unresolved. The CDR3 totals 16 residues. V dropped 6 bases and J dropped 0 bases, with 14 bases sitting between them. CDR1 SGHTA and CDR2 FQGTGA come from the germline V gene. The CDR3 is CASSPNRVSNTGELFF. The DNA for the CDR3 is TGTGCCAGCAGTCCGAATCGGGTTTCGAACACCGGGGAGCTGTTTTTT.